These 16 T cell receptor beta chains were all obtained from the same sample, sequenced in a study of blood T cells in healthy people across ages. A second PCR, run for 7 to 11 cycles, used a sample-barcoded 5' primer plus a J-beta primer mix. TCRdb reprocessed the 5' RACE reads via MiXCR and lists one record per CDR3 protein. The sample lists around 1.5 million distinct CDR3 sequences, roughly 40% occurring once. Source material: blood. The receptors derive from a woman aged 18-35 years in good health.

This clonotype was counted at least ten times. The rearrangement joins TRBV6-1 to TRBJ2-3; 9 bases are shared with TRBD2. The CDR3 consists of 15 residues. The V gene's germline CDR1 is MNHNS and CDR2 SASEGT. Trimming took 3 bases from V and 3 from J; bases not matched to a gene: 4. CDR3 nucleotide sequence: TGTGCCAGCAGTGACGAAGCGGGGGGAACAGATACGCAGTATTTT. Protein product: CASSDEAGGTDTQYF.

The chain couples TRBV12-3 or TRBV12-4 to TRBJ1-6; 9 positions agree with TRBD1. This CDR3 is built from 17 residues. Trimming removed 5 bases from V and 5 bases from J; junction bases left unmatched: 10. The CDR3 DNA reads TGTGCCAGCAGTCGTCCCGGGACAGGGAAGAATAATTCACCCCTCCACTTT. As protein: CASSRPGTGKNNSPLHF.

The chain links TRBV6-4 to TRBJ1-2; possible D gene TRBD1, 6 bases. Germline CDR1 MRHNA, CDR2 SNTAGT. The CDR3 runs 13 residues. The V gene lost 6 bases and the J gene lost 2 bases, with 10 bases spanning the gap. As DNA, the CDR3 is TGTGCCAGCAGGAGAGGGGGGAACTATGGCTACACCTTC. Residues: CASRRGGNYGYTF.

The genes are TRBV21-1 and TRBJ1-2; TRBD1, the D gene given by the table, was not confirmed from the DNA. TRBV21-1 is deemed a pseudogene. The CDR3 extends over 16 amino acids. The CDR3 coding sequence is TGTGCCAGCAGCAAAGAAGGACAGGGGCTTAACTATGGCTACACCTTC. Translation: CASSKEGQGLNYGYTF.

This clonotype came up a few times. V is TRBV28 and J is TRBJ2-7; the D gene is possibly TRBD1 (5 bases). Germline V gene data show CDR1 as MDHEN and CDR2 as SYDVKM. This CDR3 contains 14 residues. V dropped 5 bases and J dropped 1 base, with 12 bases sitting between them. CDR3: CASSEQDGSYEQYF. For the CDR3, the DNA is TGTGCCAGCAGTGAACAGGACGGATCCTACGAGCAGTACTTC.

The gene calls are TRBV18 and TRBJ1-5, with a weak D call TRBD1 (6 bases). With 4 bases removed from V and 0 bases from J, the gap between germline ends came to 16 bases. This CDR3 is 17 amino acids long. Germline lookup yields CDR1 KGHSH and CDR2 LQKENI. The CDR3 nucleotides are TGTGCCAGCTCACTCCGGGACATTGTTGATAGCAATCAGCCCCAGCATTTT. It yields the protein CASSLRDIVDSNQPQHF.

V is TRBV12-3 or TRBV12-4 and J is TRBJ1-1, with D unclear. Trimming left V 10 bases short and J 1 base short, with 7 bases between. The CDR3 runs to 11 residues. The CDR3 coding sequence is TGTGCCACGGTCAAGAACACTGAAGCTTTCTTT. This translates into CATVKNTEAFF.

This sequence joins TRBV4-1 and TRBJ2-1, with 7 bases aligning to TRBD2. The CDR3 runs to 15 residues. Germline V gene lookup returns CDR1 MGHRA and CDR2 YSYEKL. V lost 0 bases, J lost 6 bases, and 5 bases stayed unmatched. CDR3 bases: TGCGCCAGCAGCCAAGATCCAGCGGGGTCCAATGAGCAGTTCTTC. Amino acids: CASSQDPAGSNEQFF.

In this sample, this clonotype turned up a few times. The rearrangement joins TRBV7-2 to TRBJ2-7; TRBD1 is a possible D gene (6 bases). Germline CDR1 SGHTA, CDR2 FQGNSA. Trimming shortened V by 8 bases and J by 1 base, and 12 bases separated the two germline ends. The CDR3 sequence is 13 residues long. CDR3 DNA: TGTGCCAGCGAACAGGGTGTTTCCTACGAGCAGTACTTC. Translation gives CASEQGVSYEQYF.

This clonotype showed up just a few times. This sequence joins TRBV29-1 and TRBJ2-7, with D possibly being TRBD1 (6 bases). Trimming left V 4 bases short and J 3 bases short, with 16 bases between. The V gene's germline CDR1 is SQVTM and CDR2 ANQGSEA. The CDR3 loop spans 14 amino acids. CDR3 in DNA: TGCAGCGTTGGTGTACTGGGGACACACTACGAGCAGTACTTC. Translating gives CSVGVLGTHYEQYF.

The chain employs TRBV12-3 or TRBV12-4 and TRBJ2-1; TRBD1 might be the D (6 bases). The DNA end lines up better with TRBJ2-7; the J call may be wrong. This CDR3 is built from 14 residues. As DNA, the CDR3 is TGTGCCAGCGGCTACAGGGTTCGCGACAATGAGCAGTACTTC. This translates into CASGYRVRDNEQYF.

The chain combines TRBV5-6 with TRBJ2-1; D perhaps matches TRBD1 (6 bases). Germline CDR1 and CDR2: SGHDT and YYEEEE. The ends were cut back, 4 bases at V and 0 bases at J, with 11 bases in the middle. The CDR3 runs to 15 residues. The CDR3 loop is CASSLRQVSYNEQFF. Here the CDR3 DNA reads TGTGCCAGCAGCCTCCGACAGGTCTCCTACAATGAGCAGTTCTTC.

This clonotype was counted only a few times. This chain joins TRBV7-9 and TRBJ1-4; perhaps TRBD1 as D (6 bases). The CDR3 is 14 residues long. CDR1 is SEHNR, CDR2 FQNEAQ, per germline (reference sequence). The V end was cut by 3 bases, the J end by 4 bases, with 9 bases between. The CDR3, as DNA: TGTGCCAGCAGCTTCAGGGGATTTAATGAAAAACTGTTTTTT. Translated, it gives CASSFRGFNEKLFF.

The genes are TRBV3-1 and TRBJ1-5; D is possibly TRBD1 (6 bases). Trimming pared 6 bases from V and 6 bases from J, leaving 18 bases between. CDR3 size: 15 residues. CDR1 is LGHDT and CDR2 is YNNKEL in the germline V gene (reference sequence). The CDR3 here is CASSPNRVGSQPQHF. In DNA, the CDR3 is TGTGCCAGCAGTCCTAACAGGGTGGGAAGTCAGCCCCAGCATTTT.

The rearrangement uses TRBV5-1 and TRBJ2-2; D is ambiguous. V gave up 4 bases and J gave up 1 base, with 11 bases separating them. Germline loops: CDR1 SGHRS, CDR2 YFSETQ. This CDR3 contains 15 residues. The CDR3 DNA follows: TGCGCCAGCAGCCCCCGGGTCCTGAACACCGGGGAGCTGTTTTTT. This translates into CASSPRVLNTGELFF.

The rearrangement links TRBV6-1 to TRBJ2-7; 8 bases are a match to TRBD2. CDR3 length: 16 amino acids. Germline CDR1 and CDR2: MNHNS and SASEGT. The J segment lost 5 bases and the V segment lost 6 bases, leaving 15 bases of the junction unmatched. DNA for the CDR3: TGTGCCAGCAGCGTGCTGGCGGGGGGAGGCCCAGACGAGCAGTACTTC. As protein: CASSVLAGGGPDEQYF.